Shown below are 10 T cell receptor beta chains from a single sample sequenced in a study of response to subunit inactivated influenza vaccine. TCRdb re-called the RT-PCR reads with MiXCR, one entry per CDR3 protein. The profile covers more than 450,000 distinct CDR3 sequences, with 11% appearing a single time and approximately 9.9% taken by the ten largest. These same data were also listed under a study on T cells expressing NK-cell markers. That work states: UMI-tagged 5'RACE template switching yielded the TCR beta cDNA.

Sequenced here: PBMCs from blood, sampled on the day of vaccination. These receptors were obtained from a man aged 50 or older who received an inactivated influenza vaccine.

This clonotype showed up many times. The gene calls are TRBV6-5 and TRBJ1-1; possible D gene TRBD1, 6 bases. V lost 3 bases to trimming and J lost 3 bases, with 11 bases between them. Germline V gene lookup returns CDR1 MNHEY and CDR2 SVGAGI. The CDR3 sequence is 14 residues long. CDR3 sequence (DNA): TGTGCCAGCAGTTATGGGGGCGCGGACACTGAAGCTTTCTTT. Its translation is CASSYGGADTEAFF.

This clonotype has more than one count but fewer than ten. The chain carries TRBV12-3 or TRBV12-4 and TRBJ2-3, with unresolved D. V was shortened by 1 base and J by 2 bases, with 16 bases between the two germline ends. The CDR3 extends over 17 amino acids. This CDR3 reads CASSLGLPAVPTDTQYF. The DNA for the CDR3 is TGTGCCAGCAGTTTAGGACTTCCAGCCGTTCCCACAGATACGCAGTATTTT.

This clonotype has ten or more counts. CDR3 nucleotide sequence: TGTGCCATCAGTGATCCCACGGGAAACCACTACGAGCAGTACTTC. Its translation: CAISDPTGNHYEQYF. The chain recombines TRBV10-3 with TRBJ2-7; TRBD2 might be the D (5 bases). Trimming shortened V by 3 bases and J by 3 bases, and 15 bases separated the two germline ends. Germline V gene data show CDR1 as ENHRY and CDR2 as SYGVKD. The CDR3 runs to 15 residues.

This clonotype was picked up many times. The chain combines TRBV4-1 with TRBJ1-5; D perhaps matches TRBD1 (6 bases). Per germline, CDR1 MGHRA and CDR2 YSYEKL. The CDR3 consists of 14 residues. V was shortened by 1 base and J by 7 bases, with 11 bases between the two germline ends. CDR3 region: CASSQGRGPQPQHF. CDR3 nucleotide sequence: TGCGCCAGCAGCCAAGGTCGGGGGCCCCAGCCCCAGCATTTT.

This clonotype was seen only a few times. The chain combines TRBV29-1 with TRBJ2-3, with D unclear. V lost 5 bases and J 3 bases, leaving 18 bases between the germline ends. There are 15 residues in the CDR3. Germline CDR1 SQVTM, CDR2 ANQGSEA. DNA of the CDR3: TGCAGCGTTTCCACGAGATTGTCCCTTACAGATACGCAGTATTTT. This gives the protein CSVSTRLSLTDTQYF.

The J gene is TRBJ2-7, the V gene TRBV15; D perhaps matches TRBD2 (6 bases). Deletions cut 0 bases from V and 2 bases from J, with 11 bases between. CDR1 is LNHNV, CDR2 YYDKDF, per germline (reference sequence). This CDR3 has 15 residues. Here the CDR3 DNA reads TGTGCCACCAGCAGAGATCTCGGGGGTGCCTACGAGCAGTACTTC. It specifies CATSRDLGGAYEQYF.

The V call is TRBV27, the J call TRBJ1-5; TRBD1 matches 7 bases. The ends lost 4 bases at V and 6 bases at J; junction bases unmatched: 0. Germline V gene lookup returns CDR1 MNHEY and CDR2 SMNVEV (reference sequence). The CDR3 spans 12 residues. CDR3 sequence reads: CASSSGGQPQHF. In nucleotides, the CDR3 is TGTGCCAGCAGTTCAGGGGGTCAGCCCCAGCATTTT.

The rearrangement links TRBV12-3 or TRBV12-4 to TRBJ2-3, with TRBD2 matching over 10 bases. The CDR3 is made up of 15 amino acids. With V trimmed by 6 bases and J by 1 base, 4 bases remained unmatched. CDR3 region: CASRETSGGTDTQYF. CDR3 nucleotides: TGTGCCAGCAGAGAAACTAGCGGGGGCACAGATACGCAGTATTTT.

This clonotype has a count of ten or more. The V call is TRBV5-1, the J call TRBJ2-1; TRBD2 is a possible D gene (6 bases). There are 13 residues in the CDR3. Germline lookup yields CDR1 SGHRS and CDR2 YFSETQ. The V end lost 3 bases, the J end lost 8 bases, and 12 bases lay between the germline ends. The CDR3 DNA reads as TGCGCCAGCAGCTCCGGGACTCGTGATGAGCAGTTCTTC. Residues: CASSSGTRDEQFF.

There are many counts of this clonotype. The V call is TRBV5-1, the J call TRBJ2-5; 9 nucleotides agree with TRBD1. The V gene's germline CDR1 is SGHRS and CDR2 YFSETQ. V was pared by 0 bases and J by 3 bases, with 6 bases of the junction left unmatched. This CDR3 comprises 16 residues. CDR3 bases: TGCGCCAGCAGCTTGGGAATGGGACAGGGAGAAGAGACCCAGTACTTC. Its translation is CASSLGMGQGEETQYF.